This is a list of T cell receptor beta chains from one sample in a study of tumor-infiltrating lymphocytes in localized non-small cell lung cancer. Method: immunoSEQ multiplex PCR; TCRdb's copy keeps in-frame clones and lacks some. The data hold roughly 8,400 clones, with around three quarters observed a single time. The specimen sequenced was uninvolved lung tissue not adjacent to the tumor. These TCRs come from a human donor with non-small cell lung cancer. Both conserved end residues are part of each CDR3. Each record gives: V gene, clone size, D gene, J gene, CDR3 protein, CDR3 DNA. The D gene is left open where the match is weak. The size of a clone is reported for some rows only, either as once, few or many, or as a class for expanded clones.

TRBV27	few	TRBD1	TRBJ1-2	CASNGGDRANYGYTF	TGTGCCAGCAACGGGGGGGACAGGGCTAACTATGGCTACACCTTC
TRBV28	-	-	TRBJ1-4	CATHSGEAANEKLFF	TGTGCCACCCATTCCGGGGAGGCGGCTAATGAAAAACTGTTTTTT
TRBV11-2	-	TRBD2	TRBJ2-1	CASSQEASGSEKFF	TGTGCCAGCAGTCAAGAGGCTAGCGGGAGTGAGAAGTTCTTC
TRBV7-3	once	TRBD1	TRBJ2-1	CASSFTGTGYNEQFF	TGTGCCAGCAGTTTTACCGGGACAGGGTACAATGAGCAGTTCTTC
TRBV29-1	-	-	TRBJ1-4	CSVFFNEKLFF	TGCAGCGTTTTTTTTAATGAAAAACTGTTTTTT
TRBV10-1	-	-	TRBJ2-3	CASSDGSSNTDTQYF	TGCGCCAGCAGTGACGGGAGTAGCAACACAGATACGCAGTATTTT
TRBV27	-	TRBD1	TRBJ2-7	CASSSTGANYEQYF	TGTGCCAGCAGTTCGACAGGGGCAAACTACGAGCAGTACTTC
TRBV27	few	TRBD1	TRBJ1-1	CASSLTGVAEAFF	TGTGCCAGCAGTCTGACAGGGGTGGCTGAAGCTTTCTTT
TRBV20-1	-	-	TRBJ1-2	CSAADYGYTF	TGCAGTGCGGCAGACTATGGCTACACCTTC
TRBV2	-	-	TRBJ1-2	CASRGTNNYGYTF	TGTGCCAGCAGGGGGACAAATAACTATGGCTACACCTTC
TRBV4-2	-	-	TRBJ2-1	CASTLQMGGVGNEQFF	TGTGCCAGCACCCTCCAAATGGGGGGAGTAGGAAATGAGCAGTTCTTC
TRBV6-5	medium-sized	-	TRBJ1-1	CASSAQGPPEAFF	TGTGCCAGCAGTGCACAGGGCCCCCCTGAAGCTTTCTTT
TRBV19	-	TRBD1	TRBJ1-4	CASSSGQGARKKLFF	TGTGCCAGTAGTTCTGGGCAGGGGGCGCGGAAAAAACTGTTTTTT
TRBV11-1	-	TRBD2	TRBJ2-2	CASSLGGGRMAGELFF	TGTGCCAGCAGCTTAGGGGGAGGGAGGATGGCCGGGGAGCTGTTTTTT
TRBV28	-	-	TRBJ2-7	CASSPPERRPHEQYF	TGTGCCAGCAGCCCACCGGAGAGGAGGCCCCACGAGCAGTACTTC